The 18 T cell receptor beta chains given below trace back to one sample, sequenced in a study of identical twins. Via MiXCR, TCRdb re-called the 5' RACE reads, giving one row per CDR3 protein. The sample records about 430,000 distinct CDR3 sequences, about 18% being singletons. The source material was naive T cells sorted from blood. The receptors derive from a man aged 50 to 60 in good health.

This clonotype was recorded a few times. This chain joins TRBV7-2 and TRBJ2-7; D is undetermined. CDR1 is SGHTA, CDR2 FQGNSA, per germline. CDR3 size: 14 residues. V lost 6 bases and J lost 1, with 13 bases in between. CDR3 residues: CASRRQFGSYEQYF. The DNA for the CDR3 is TGTGCCAGCAGGAGACAATTCGGGTCCTACGAGCAGTACTTC.

This clonotype appeared many times. The rearrangement joins TRBV10-3 to TRBJ1-5, with D perhaps matching TRBD1 (6 bases). Trimming took 4 bases from V and 6 from J, leaving 13 bases between them. The length of the CDR3 is 14 residues. Germline assignment: CDR1 ENHRY and CDR2 SYGVKD. The CDR3 bases are TGTGCCATCAGTGCGAAGGGGGGCGGTCAGCCCCAGCATTTT. Its protein is CAISAKGGGQPQHF.

This clonotype was found many times. The genes are TRBV20-1 and TRBJ1-1; 9 bases line up with TRBD1. CDR3 length: 16 amino acids. Germline CDR1 DFQATT, CDR2 SNEGSKA (reference sequence). The V gene end was trimmed by 0 bases and the J gene end by 1 base; junction bases not matched to a gene: 6. The CDR3 DNA sequence: TGCAGTGCTAGAGATTACAGGGGGCGACGGAACACTGAAGCTTTCTTT. As protein: CSARDYRGRRNTEAFF.

This chain connects TRBV20-1 to TRBJ2-1; the D gene is possibly TRBD1 (5 bases). Per germline, CDR1 DFQATT and CDR2 SNEGSKA (reference sequence). The CDR3 is 14 amino acids. Between the trimmed V and J ends, which lost 1 base and 0 bases, there was a span of 7 bases. CDR3 in amino acids: CSARGQSSYNEQFF. DNA of the CDR3: TGCAGTGCTAGAGGACAGAGCTCCTACAATGAGCAGTTCTTC.

This sequence joins TRBV19 and TRBJ2-5; D is unclear. The CDR3 is 12 residues long. The germline V gene encodes CDR1 LNHDA and CDR2 SQIVND (reference sequence). V lost 7 bases, J lost 5 bases, and 11 bases lay in between. In nucleotides, the CDR3 is TGTGCCAGTATTCGTCGTTTGGAGACCCAGTACTTC. As protein: CASIRRLETQYF.

This clonotype was recorded many times. This chain joins TRBV28 and TRBJ1-1, with a weak D call TRBD1 (5 bases). This CDR3 contains 18 residues. Germline loops: CDR1 MDHEN, CDR2 SYDVKM. V dropped 0 bases and J dropped 4 bases, with 21 bases sitting between them. CDR3 DNA: TGTGCCAGCAGTTTATGGCCCCGGTTGACAGCTTCGAGCACTGAAGCTTTCTTT. Its translation: CASSLWPRLTASSTEAFF.

In DNA form, the CDR3 reads TGTGCCAGCAGTTACTCCAGGCTGAACACTGAAGCTTTCTTT. It yields the protein CASSYSRLNTEAFF. The chain employs TRBV6-2 or TRBV6-3 and TRBJ1-1; D is undetermined. Trimming removed 0 bases from V and 0 bases from J, with 5 bases in between. The CDR3 runs 14 residues. Germline CDR1 reads MNHEY; CDR2 reads SVGEGT.

Note on this clonotype: Given the absence of the conserved phenylalanine or tryptophan at the CDR3 end, a read error is likely. V is TRBV7-8 and J is TRBJ2-1; 8 bases line up with TRBD2. Losses at the gene ends were 3 bases for V and 0 bases for J; bases not matched to a gene: 7. Germline CDR1 SGHVS, CDR2 FQNEAQ. The CDR3 consists of 17 residues. The CDR3, as DNA: TGTGCCAGCAGCTTCTCCCCGGGACTAGGCTCCTACAATGAGCAGTTCCTC. Translated, it gives CASSFSPGLGSYNEQFL.

This clonotype was detected only a few times. This chain joins TRBV9 and TRBJ2-2; D ambiguous. The CDR3 covers 15 residues. V was shortened by 3 bases and J by 0 bases, with 9 bases between the two germline ends. The germline V gene encodes CDR1 SGDLS and CDR2 YYNGEE. CDR3 region: CASSESRPNTGELFF. CDR3 nucleotides: TGTGCCAGCAGCGAGTCGCGTCCGAACACCGGGGAGCTGTTTTTT.

The chain has TRBV4-2 and TRBJ1-1, with D possibly matching TRBD1 (6 bases). CDR3 length: 15 amino acids. V was trimmed by 5 bases and J by 1 base, leaving 14 bases between them. Germline V gene sequence: CDR1 LGHNA, CDR2 YNFKEQ. CDR3 sequence reads: CASSLNLGQNTEAFF. As DNA, the CDR3 is TGTGCCAGCAGCTTAAACCTGGGACAGAACACTGAAGCTTTCTTT.

In this sample, this clonotype turned up many times. The rearrangement links TRBV4-3 to TRBJ1-5; D is possibly TRBD1 (5 bases). Germline V gene sequence: CDR1 LGHNA, CDR2 YSLEER. The CDR3 length is 18 residues. The V end was cut by 0 bases, the J end by 2 bases, with 17 bases between. This chain's CDR3 is CASSQDYGMRDRNQPQHF. Here the CDR3 DNA reads TGCGCCAGCAGCCAAGATTATGGCATGAGGGACCGCAATCAGCCCCAGCATTTT.

This clonotype has at least ten counts. V and J are TRBV29-1 and TRBJ2-1; 10 nucleotides align to TRBD2. The CDR3 is made up of 14 amino acids. CDR1 and CDR2 (germline): SQVTM, ANQGSEA. The trim removed 6 bases at V and 7 bases at J, leaving 9 bases unmatched. As DNA, the CDR3 is TGCAGCGTAGAGCGGGAGGGCGCGTGGAATGAGCAGTTCTTC. It translates to CSVEREGAWNEQFF.

The sample holds a few counts of this clonotype. V is TRBV7-2 and J is TRBJ2-5; 7 bases line up with TRBD2. This CDR3 region has 15 residues. CDR1 and CDR2 (germline): SGHTA, FQGNSA. The J segment lost 2 bases and the V segment lost 6 bases, leaving 9 bases of the junction unmatched. As DNA, the CDR3 is TGTGCCAGCAGACGCTCTAGCGGATCACAAGAGACCCAGTACTTC. Translated: CASRRSSGSQETQYF.

This clonotype was seen more than once but under ten times. V gene TRBV4-2 combines with J gene TRBJ2-5; D possibly uses TRBD1 or TRBD2 (5 bases each). Germline CDR1 and CDR2: LGHNA and YNFKEQ. Trimming took off 0 bases at V and 4 bases at J, with 15 bases between the two ends. The CDR3 extends over 16 amino acids. CDR3 loop: CASSQDRGRGGETQYF. CDR3 nucleotides: TGTGCCAGCAGCCAAGATCGGGGTCGGGGCGGAGAGACCCAGTACTTC.

This clonotype occurred a few times. The chain is built from TRBV7-9 and TRBJ2-1; no firm D call. Trimming took off 5 bases at V and 0 bases at J, with 14 bases between the two ends. The CDR3 loop spans 16 amino acids. CDR1 and CDR2 (germline): SEHNR, FQNEAQ (reference sequence). CDR3 residues: CASSPTLLSSYNEQFF. CDR3 coding DNA: TGTGCCAGCAGCCCTACTCTTTTGAGCTCCTACAATGAGCAGTTCTTC.

A few counts support this clonotype. The chain links TRBV7-9 to TRBJ2-3; 9 bases are a match to TRBD2. The germline V gene has CDR1 SEHNR and CDR2 FQNEAQ (reference sequence). After removal of 2 bases from V and 2 bases from J, the junction contained 2 bases not matched to a gene. The CDR3 spans 15 residues. Here the CDR3 DNA reads TGTGCCAGCAGCTTACCTAGCGGGGCCACAGATACGCAGTATTTT. Translating gives CASSLPSGATDTQYF.

In its sample, this clonotype was seen many times. The chain is built from TRBV12-3 or TRBV12-4 and TRBJ2-1; 7 nucleotides match TRBD1. The CDR3 runs to 15 residues. V lost 7 bases and J lost 0; bases outside the gene matches: 6. DNA for the CDR3: TGTGCCAGCACGGCGCGACAGGGCTCCTACAATGAGCAGTTCTTC. This gives the protein CASTARQGSYNEQFF.

The J gene is TRBJ1-2, the V gene TRBV7-9, with D uncertain. Looked up from germline, CDR1 is SEHNR and CDR2 is FQNEAQ (reference sequence). The V gene lost 6 bases and the J gene lost 5 bases, with 10 bases spanning the gap. This CDR3 spans 12 amino acids. The CDR3 reads CASSPVEYGYTF. CDR3 sequence (DNA): TGTGCCAGCAGTCCTGTGGAATATGGCTACACCTTC.